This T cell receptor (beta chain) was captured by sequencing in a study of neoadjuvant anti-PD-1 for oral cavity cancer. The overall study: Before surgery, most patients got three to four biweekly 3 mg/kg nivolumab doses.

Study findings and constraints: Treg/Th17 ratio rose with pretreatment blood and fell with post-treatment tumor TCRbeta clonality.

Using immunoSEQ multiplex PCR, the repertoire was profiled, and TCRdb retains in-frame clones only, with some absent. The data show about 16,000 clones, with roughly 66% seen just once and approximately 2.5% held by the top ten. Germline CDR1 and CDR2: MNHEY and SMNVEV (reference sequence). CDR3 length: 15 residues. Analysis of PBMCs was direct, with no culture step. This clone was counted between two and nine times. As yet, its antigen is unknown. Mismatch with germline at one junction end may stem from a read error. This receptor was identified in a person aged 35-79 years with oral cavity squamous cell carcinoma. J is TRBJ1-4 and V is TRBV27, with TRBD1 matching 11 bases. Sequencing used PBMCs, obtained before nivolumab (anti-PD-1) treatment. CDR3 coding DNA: TGTGCCAGCAAAGGGACAGGGGGAAGTAATGGAAAACTGTTTTTT. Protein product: CASKGTGGSNGKLFF.